These 11 T cell receptor beta chains share one sample of origin, sequenced in a study of cytomegalovirus exposure and HLA in healthy donors. The PCR had 60 Vbeta and 13 Jbeta primers. Generated by immunoSEQ multiplex PCR, the TCRdb table keeps only in-frame clones and is missing some. The sample lists approximately 220,000 clones, almost 80% occurring once. Sequenced material: PBMCs. These receptors all come from a man younger than 35 in good health and CMV-seronegative.

The chain combines TRBV6-5 with TRBJ2-1; 9 bases align to TRBD2. From germline, CDR1 is MNHEY and CDR2 SVGAGI. CDR3 length equals 15 residues. Trimming took 6 bases from V and 4 from J; bases not matched to a gene: 7. The chain's CDR3 is CASSLTSGLYNEQFF. For the CDR3, the DNA is TGTGCCAGCAGCCTGACTAGCGGACTATACAATGAGCAGTTCTTC.

V gene TRBV29-1 combines with J gene TRBJ2-2; D remains ambiguous. This CDR3 has 15 residues. The V end lost 0 bases, the J end lost 5 bases, and 13 bases lay between the germline ends. Germline loops: CDR1 SQVTM, CDR2 ANQGSEA. The CDR3 DNA is TGCAGCGTTGAAGATAAAAGGCGGCAGACCGGGGAGCTGTTTTTT. Protein product: CSVEDKRRQTGELFF.

The chain employs TRBV30 and TRBJ2-2, with 11 positions matching TRBD2. This CDR3 region has 16 residues. Germline trimming cut 2 bases from V and 5 bases from J; bases unmatched to any gene: 7. Germline V gene data show CDR1 as GTSNPN and CDR2 as SVGIG (reference sequence). The CDR3 here is CAWSLLAGGGTGELFF. CDR3 DNA: TGTGCCTGGAGTTTGCTAGCGGGAGGTGGGACCGGGGAGCTGTTTTTT.

The chain recombines TRBV6-5 with TRBJ1-1, with 8 bases aligning to TRBD1. The V segment lost 8 bases and the J segment 7 bases; nucleotides outside the gene matches: 9. CDR1 MNHEY and CDR2 SVGAGI come from the germline V gene. The CDR3 is 13 residues long. CDR3 protein: CASSNQGAGEAFF. The CDR3 nucleotides are TGTGCCAGCTCCAACCAGGGGGCAGGTGAAGCTTTCTTT.

V gene TRBV6-1 combines with J gene TRBJ2-5; 11 bases agree with TRBD2. Germline assignment: CDR1 MNHNS and CDR2 SASEGT. The CDR3 is made up of 15 amino acids. J lost 5 bases, V lost 8 bases, and 10 bases had no gene match. CDR3 loop: CASRTVLAGVETQYF. CDR3 DNA: TGTGCCAGCCGTACCGTACTAGCGGGGGTGGAGACCCAGTACTTC.

CDR3: CASGEQGTSTDTQYF. The DNA of the CDR3 is TGTGCCAGCGGGGAACAGGGGACATCCACAGATACGCAGTATTTT. The J gene is TRBJ2-3, the V gene TRBV2, with 7 positions matching TRBD1. Germline lookup yields CDR1 SNHLY and CDR2 FYNNEI. The CDR3 consists of 15 residues. The V segment lost 8 bases and the J segment 2 bases; nucleotides outside the gene matches: 10. The full variable domain, with the rest looked up from reference TRBV2 and TRBJ2-3, is EPEVTQTPSHQVTQMGQEVILRCVPISNHLYFYWYRQILGQKVEFLVSFYNNEISEKSEIFDDQFSVERPDGSNFTLKIRSTKLEDSAMYFCASGEQGTSTDTQYFGPGTRLTVL.

The V call is TRBV6-4, the J call TRBJ2-2; D uncertain. Germline V gene lookup returns CDR1 MRHNA and CDR2 SNTAGT. The CDR3 covers 14 residues. Deletions cut 6 bases from V and 0 bases from J, with 8 bases between. CDR3 sequence (DNA): TGTGCCAGCAGCGCCGGTTCGAACACCGGGGAGCTGTTTTTT. This sequence encodes CASSAGSNTGELFF.

CDR3 bases: TGTGCCAGCAGCCCCCGGGACAGGGCCAGCTCCTACGAGCAGTACTTC. Translating gives CASSPRDRASSYEQYF. This chain connects TRBV9 to TRBJ2-7; 9 bases fit TRBD1. V lost 4 bases and J lost 0; bases outside the gene matches: 8. CDR3 length: 16 amino acids. Germline V gene data show CDR1 as SGDLS and CDR2 as YYNGEE.

The chain combines TRBV19 with TRBJ2-7; D might be TRBD2 (6 bases). Germline CDR1 reads LNHDA; CDR2 reads SQIVND (reference sequence). The CDR3 is made up of 14 amino acids. Trimming left V 3 bases short and J 3 bases short, with 12 bases between. The CDR3 sequence: CASSMGADYYEQYF. The CDR3 DNA follows: TGTGCCAGTAGTATGGGAGCGGACTACTACGAGCAGTACTTC.

This clone was seen a few times. The V call is TRBV30, the J call TRBJ1-4, with 7 bases lining up with TRBD1. The CDR3 extends over 15 amino acids. Germline values: CDR1 GTSNPN, CDR2 SVGIG (reference sequence). The V gene end was trimmed by 3 bases and the J gene end by 1 base; junction bases not matched to a gene: 5. The CDR3: CAWSPRDRTNEKLFF. The CDR3 DNA sequence: TGTGCCTGGAGCCCGAGGGACAGAACTAATGAAAAACTGTTTTTT.

This clone was observed a handful of times. The genes are TRBV5-5 and TRBJ2-5; possible D gene TRBD1, 5 bases. The CDR3 runs to 13 residues. Trimming pared 5 bases from V and 3 bases from J, leaving 11 bases between. Germline loops: CDR1 SGHKS, CDR2 YYEKEE (reference sequence). Here the CDR3 DNA reads TGTGCCAGCAGGCCCGACAGCGAAGAGACCCAGTACTTC. The encoded protein is CASRPDSEETQYF.